A single sample is the source of the 16 T cell receptor beta chains below, sequenced in a study of Ad26.COV2.S vaccination and SARS-CoV-2 variants listed by TCRdb under 2021. Receptors were amplified or captured by the immunoSEQ multiplex PCR assay. TCRdb provides this immuneACCESS table in a form limited to in-frame rearrangements. Some clones are lacking; in checked studies, under half of them reflect an unresolved V gene, and why the rest are absent is not known. The sample includes over 85,000 clones, with over 70% observed a single time. The ten largest clones represent 17% of the sample. The meaning of the sample's time point label: individuals recovered from natural SARS-CoV-2 infection. The sequences come from peripheral blood, collected after recovery from COVID-19. The receptors come from a human donor who had recovered from COVID-19.

Only one count was recorded for this clone. This chain joins TRBV5-1 and TRBJ1-5; D is perhaps TRBD1 (6 bases). This CDR3 is 14 amino acids long. Germline CDR1 is SGHRS and CDR2 is YFSETQ. V gave up 0 bases and J gave up 5 bases, with 9 bases separating them. DNA for the CDR3: TGCGCCAGCAGCTTGGAGGGGGAGGATCAGCCCCAGCATTTT. It encodes CASSLEGEDQPQHF.

The V gene is TRBV5-4, the J gene TRBJ2-3, with 8 bases matching TRBD2. This CDR3 has 16 residues. J lost 0 bases, V lost 3 bases, and 6 bases had no gene match. Germline values: CDR1 SGHNT, CDR2 YYREEE (reference sequence). The chain's CDR3 is CASSSPGTRSTDTQYF. The CDR3 region has the DNA TGTGCCAGCAGCTCCCCAGGGACTAGGAGCACAGATACGCAGTATTTT.

The V and J genes are TRBV19 and TRBJ2-3; 7 bases are a match to TRBD1. The germline V gene encodes CDR1 LNHDA and CDR2 SQIVND (reference sequence). The CDR3 sequence is 15 residues long. The ends lost 3 bases at V and 0 bases at J; junction bases unmatched: 3. In nucleotides, the CDR3 is TGTGCCAGTAGTATTATGGGACAGAGCACAGATACGCAGTATTTT. It is translated as CASSIMGQSTDTQYF.

V usage is TRBV2 and J usage is TRBJ2-7; TRBD1 might be the D (5 bases). Germline CDR1 is SNHLY and CDR2 is FYNNEI. The CDR3 is made up of 13 amino acids. Trimming cost V 3 bases and J 5 bases, with 11 bases left between them. The CDR3 is CASSDRWGNEQYF. In DNA form, the CDR3 reads TGTGCCAGCAGTGACAGGTGGGGCAACGAGCAGTACTTC. The full variable domain, in which reference TRBV2 and TRBJ2-7 provide the parts outside the CDR3, is EPEVTQTPSHQVTQMGQEVILRCVPISNHLYFYWYRQILGQKVEFLVSFYNNEISEKSEIFDDQFSVERPDGSNFTLKIRSTKLEDSAMYFCASSDRWGNEQYFGPGTRLTVT.

The CDR3 bases are TGTGCCAGCAGTTATAACAGGGCCAATGAGCAGTTCTTC. Translated: CASSYNRANEQFF. This chain connects TRBV6-6 to TRBJ2-1; maybe TRBD1 (6 bases). CDR1 and CDR2 from the germline V gene are MNHNY and SVGAGI (reference sequence). V shed 3 bases and J shed 6 bases, with 9 bases lying between them. This CDR3 contains 13 residues.

This clone was seen once. V gene TRBV7-6 combines with J gene TRBJ1-5; weak D call: TRBD1 (5 bases). The V gene lost 1 base and the J gene lost 4 bases, with 8 bases spanning the gap. The germline V gene has CDR1 SGHVS and CDR2 FNYEAQ. The CDR3 has 14 amino acids. CDR3 amino acids: CASSLGPGNQPQHF. The DNA for the CDR3 is TGTGCCAGCAGCTTAGGCCCAGGGAATCAGCCCCAGCATTTT.

This rearrangement joins TRBV15 to TRBJ1-5, with D uncertain. The CDR3 spans 15 residues. The V end lost 0 bases, the J end lost 6 bases, and 12 bases lay between the germline ends. CDR1 and CDR2 from the germline V gene are LNHNV and YYDKDF (reference sequence). CDR3 in DNA: TGTGCCACCAGCAGAGATGGCGGGTCAAGTCAGCCCCAGCATTTT. It is translated as CATSRDGGSSQPQHF.

CDR3 nucleotide sequence: TGTGCCAGCAGTTTACAGGCGAGGACTGAAGCTTTCTTT. Residues: CASSLQARTEAFF. This chain links TRBV6-5 with TRBJ1-1, with a weak D call TRBD1 (5 bases). Germline values: CDR1 MNHEY, CDR2 SVGAGI. Trimming cost V 4 bases and J 5 bases, with 11 bases left between them. There are 13 residues in the CDR3.

V gene TRBV1 combines with J gene TRBJ2-5; TRBD2, the table's D call, was not compared with the DNA. TRBV1 represents a pseudogene. The CDR3 contains 16 residues. CDR3 sequence (DNA): TGCACCAGCAGCCAAGAGAGCCCTAGCGAGCAAGAGACCCAGTACTTC. Protein: CTSSQESPSEQETQYF.

The V call is TRBV21-1, the J call TRBJ2-7. TRBV21-1 is classified as a pseudogene. The CDR3 is made up of 17 amino acids. CDR3 in amino acids: CASSKPRGRVVAYEQYF. In DNA form, the CDR3 reads TGTGCCAGCAGCAAACCCAGAGGTAGGGTTGTAGCATACGAGCAGTACTTC.

V usage is TRBV5-1 and J usage is TRBJ2-7; no reliable D call. Trimming stripped 4 bases from V and 2 bases from J, with 13 bases between. The CDR3 is made up of 14 amino acids. Germline-derived CDR1 and CDR2 are SGHRS and YFSETQ. The CDR3 sequence: CASSPAQDAYEQYF. The DNA of the CDR3 is TGCGCCAGCAGCCCTGCGCAGGATGCCTACGAGCAGTACTTC.

The chain combines TRBV7-9 with TRBJ1-1, with D possibly matching TRBD1 (6 bases). V dropped 5 bases and J dropped 11 bases, with 12 bases sitting between them. The CDR3 extends over 11 amino acids. Germline assignment: CDR1 SEHNR and CDR2 FQNEAQ (reference sequence). The CDR3 reads CASSQEGGAFF. The CDR3 nucleotides are TGTGCCAGCAGCCAGGAGGGGGGGGCTTTCTTT.

The chain's CDR3 is CASSEGLYGEKLFF. For the CDR3, the DNA is TGCGCCAGCAGCGAGGGACTCTATGGGGAAAAACTGTTTTTT. The chain carries TRBV4-3 and TRBJ1-4; weak D call: TRBD1 (5 bases). V shed 5 bases and J shed 8 bases, with 15 bases lying between them. This CDR3 has 14 amino acids. Germline V gene data show CDR1 as LGHNA and CDR2 as YSLEER.

V is TRBV2 and J is TRBJ1-3; D is unclear. The germline gives CDR1 SNHLY, CDR2 FYNNEI. This CDR3 is 12 amino acids long. Trimming took 2 bases from V and 2 from J, leaving 1 base between them. The CDR3 sequence is CASSEPGNTIYF. In DNA, the CDR3 is TGTGCCAGCAGTGAACCTGGAAACACCATATATTTT. The full variable domain, its missing parts supplied by reference TRBV2 and TRBJ1-3, is EPEVTQTPSHQVTQMGQEVILRCVPISNHLYFYWYRQILGQKVEFLVSFYNNEISEKSEIFDDQFSVERPDGSNFTLKIRSTKLEDSAMYFCASSEPGNTIYFGEGSWLTVV.

The rearrangement joins TRBV5-4 to TRBJ2-7; the D gene is possibly TRBD2 (5 bases). Trimming removed 1 base at V and 7 bases at J, with 12 bases between. The CDR3 is made up of 13 amino acids. Germline V CDR1 and CDR2: SGHNT, YYREEE (reference sequence). CDR3 protein: CASSLTGSGEQYF. The CDR3 nucleotides read TGTGCCAGCAGCTTGACTGGTTCGGGGGAGCAGTACTTC.

The J gene is TRBJ2-6, the V gene TRBV5-1; 11 nucleotides agree with TRBD1. This CDR3 has 19 residues. CDR1 and CDR2 from the germline V gene are SGHRS and YFSETQ. Unmatched junction bases numbered 11, after V lost 4 bases and J lost 2 bases. The chain's CDR3 is CASSVRTGGGIAGANVLTF. The CDR3 nucleotides read TGCGCCAGCAGCGTCCGGACAGGGGGCGGTATCGCTGGGGCCAACGTCCTGACTTTC.